Each of the 15 T cell receptor beta chains below was sequenced from the same sample in a study of response to subunit inactivated influenza vaccine. One entry per CDR3 protein results from TCRdb running MiXCR on the RT-PCR reads. The data show approximately 310,000 distinct CDR3 sequences, roughly a fifth seen once. The material sequenced was PBMCs from blood, taken approximately 20 months after vaccination. The origin of the receptors is a man between 50 and 70 years old who received an inactivated influenza vaccine.

The chain joins TRBV6-5 to TRBJ1-1; 8 positions agree with TRBD1. This CDR3 spans 13 amino acids. In germline, CDR1 is MNHEY, CDR2 SVGAGI. V gave up 2 bases and J gave up 7 bases; unmatched junction bases: 3. The CDR3 is CASSYPGTGEAFF. The DNA of the CDR3 is TGTGCCAGCAGTTACCCGGGGACAGGTGAAGCTTTCTTT.

This clonotype was detected a few times. This chain joins TRBV6-1 and TRBJ1-5; 9 positions match TRBD1. Germline CDR1 reads MNHNS; CDR2 reads SASEGT. This CDR3 spans 15 amino acids. Trimming cost V 6 bases and J 3 bases; bases outside gene matches: 6. The CDR3 loop is CASRSTGGVNQPQHF. The CDR3 DNA sequence: TGTGCCAGCAGATCCACAGGGGGCGTCAATCAGCCCCAGCATTTT.

CDR3 residues: CSARDIGNQPQHF. CDR3 coding DNA: TGCAGTGCTAGAGATATAGGGAATCAGCCCCAGCATTTT. This rearrangement joins TRBV20-1 to TRBJ1-5; D unresolved. CDR3 size: 13 residues. Trimming removed 0 bases at V and 4 bases at J, with 7 bases between. Germline V gene sequence: CDR1 DFQATT, CDR2 SNEGSKA (reference sequence).

There are many counts of this clonotype. The gene calls are TRBV19 and TRBJ1-5, with TRBD1 matching 7 bases. After removal of 7 bases from V and 11 bases from J, the junction contained 14 bases not matched to a gene. The CDR3 totals 14 residues. Germline V gene data show CDR1 as LNHDA and CDR2 as SQIVND (reference sequence). CDR3 in DNA: TGTGCCAGTACCCGCCCAGGGACAGCTCATGCCCAGCATTTT. It codes for CASTRPGTAHAQHF.

This clonotype is a singleton in its sample. The chain recombines TRBV19 with TRBJ2-5; D gene uncertain. The CDR3 totals 10 residues. CDR1 is LNHDA, CDR2 SQIVND, per germline (reference sequence). V gave up 11 bases and J gave up 4 bases, with 8 bases separating them. CDR3 nucleotide sequence: TGTGCCGCAGGTCGAGAGACCCAGTACTTC. Amino acid sequence: CAAGRETQYF.

This clonotype was seen repeatedly, ten times or more. This chain connects TRBV15 to TRBJ2-1, with D maybe TRBD1 (6 bases). Germline assignment: CDR1 LNHNV and CDR2 YYDKDF (reference sequence). Trimming removed 8 bases at V and 4 bases at J, with 18 bases between. CDR3 size: 15 residues. The CDR3 sequence is CATARRGPTYNEQFF. CDR3 nucleotide sequence: TGTGCCACCGCCCGCAGGGGCCCCACTTACAATGAGCAGTTCTTC.

J is TRBJ2-6 and V is TRBV27; 13 nucleotides match TRBD2. V was clipped by 7 bases and J by 4 bases; unmatched bases: 4. The CDR3 length is 16 residues. From germline, CDR1 is MNHEY and CDR2 SMNVEV (reference sequence). The CDR3 sequence: CASTGLAGTGANVLTF. CDR3 nucleotide sequence: TGTGCCAGCACGGGACTAGCGGGGACCGGGGCCAACGTCCTGACTTTC.

This chain connects TRBV12-3 or TRBV12-4 to TRBJ1-6; D gene ambiguous. This CDR3 comprises 14 residues. The ends were cut back, 4 bases at V and 7 bases at J, with 11 bases in the middle. The DNA for the CDR3 is TGTGCCAGCAGTTCGAGGGTTTCGAATTCACCCCTCCACTTT. It codes for CASSSRVSNSPLHF.

In its sample, this clonotype was seen a few times. The genes are TRBV20-1 and TRBJ1-5; tentative D call: TRBD1 (6 bases). This CDR3 region has 14 residues. CDR1 DFQATT and CDR2 SNEGSKA come from the germline V gene (reference sequence). Trimming took off 5 bases at V and 1 base at J, with 12 bases between the two ends. The CDR3, as DNA: TGCAGTGCTCTTAGGGGGGCAAGCAATCAGCCCCAGCATTTT. This codes for CSALRGASNQPQHF.

This clonotype was seen many times. This chain links TRBV7-8 with TRBJ1-4, with D unclear. Per the germline V gene, CDR1 is SGHVS and CDR2 is FQNEAQ. Trimming left V 10 bases short and J 0 bases short, with 9 bases between. This CDR3 region has 13 residues. The CDR3 sequence: CATSGATNEKLFF. The DNA for the CDR3 is TGTGCCACCTCGGGTGCAACTAATGAAAAACTGTTTTTT.

The J gene is TRBJ1-4, the V gene TRBV20-1, with 8 bases that match TRBD1. The V gene's germline CDR1 is DFQATT and CDR2 SNEGSKA (reference sequence). The CDR3 totals 14 residues. V was clipped by 1 base and J by 8 bases; unmatched bases: 6. The DNA for the CDR3 is TGCAGTGCTAGAGGGACAGGGAGGAAGGAAAAACTGTTTTTT. Translated, it gives CSARGTGRKEKLFF.

This clonotype was counted many times. This sequence joins TRBV25-1 and TRBJ1-2; D may be TRBD1 (5 bases). Trimming cost V 7 bases and J 0 bases, with 12 bases left between them. CDR3 size: 14 residues. Germline V CDR1 and CDR2: MGHDK, SYGVNS. Written as DNA, the CDR3 is TGTGCCAGCATGGGGCAGAGTCCTAACTATGGCTACACCTTC. It is translated as CASMGQSPNYGYTF.

In the case of this clonotype: A much larger clone differs by one base, so this may be a read error. The chain links TRBV6-6 to TRBJ1-1; D remains unclear. The CDR3 runs 12 residues. Germline assignment: CDR1 MNHNY and CDR2 SVGAGI (reference sequence). V was pared by 4 bases and J by 5 bases, with 8 bases between. CDR3 nucleotides: TGTGCCAGCAGTTCCTTGACGACTGAAGCTTTCTTT. Its protein product is CASSSLTTEAFF.

This clonotype was counted at least ten times. The chain is built from TRBV7-2 and TRBJ2-7; 10 positions agree with TRBD1. Germline CDR1 reads SGHTA; CDR2 reads FQGNSA. J was trimmed by 0 bases and V by 4 bases; bases with no gene match: 3. The CDR3 runs 15 residues. The CDR3 spells CASSSGQGSSYEQYF. The CDR3 coding sequence is TGTGCCAGCAGCTCGGGACAGGGGAGCTCCTACGAGCAGTACTTC.

This clonotype was seen more than once but under ten times. V gene TRBV7-2 combines with J gene TRBJ2-3; TRBD2 matches 13 bases. Trimming cost V 5 bases and J 6 bases; bases outside gene matches: 5. Germline V gene lookup returns CDR1 SGHTA and CDR2 FQGNSA. The CDR3 is 15 residues long. This CDR3 is CASSAGLAGTDTQYF. CDR3 DNA: TGTGCCAGCAGCGCGGGACTAGCGGGAACTGATACGCAGTATTTT.